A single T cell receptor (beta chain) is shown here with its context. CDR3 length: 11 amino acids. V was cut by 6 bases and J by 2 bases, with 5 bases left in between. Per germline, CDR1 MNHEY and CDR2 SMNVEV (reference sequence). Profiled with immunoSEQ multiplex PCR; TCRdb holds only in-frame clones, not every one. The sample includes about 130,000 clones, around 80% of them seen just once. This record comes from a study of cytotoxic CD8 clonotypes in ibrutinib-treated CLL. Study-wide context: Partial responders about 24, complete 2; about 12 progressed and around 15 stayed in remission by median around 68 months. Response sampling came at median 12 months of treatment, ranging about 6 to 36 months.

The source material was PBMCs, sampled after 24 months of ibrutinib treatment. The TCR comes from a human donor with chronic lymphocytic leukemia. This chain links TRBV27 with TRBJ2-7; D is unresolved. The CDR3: CASRDPYEQYF. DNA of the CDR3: TGTGCCAGCAGGGACCCCTACGAGCAGTACTTC.